The rows below give T cell receptor beta chains drawn from one sample of a study of T-cell reconstitution after alpha-beta-depleted transplantation in children. TCRdb reanalysed the PCR reads using MiXCR and keeps one entry per CDR3 protein. This sample carries about 580,000 distinct CDR3 sequences, roughly 23% of them seen once, and the ten largest clones take around 14%. The material sequenced was PBMCs, mostly from graft donor cells, taken 360 days after TCRalphabeta/CD19-depleted stem cell transplant. The source of these receptors is a boy less than two years old who had a stem cell transplant for acute myeloid leukemia, so the T cells may come from the graft donor. Both conserved end residues are part of each CDR3. D genes are given only for firm matches. The size of a clone is reported for some rows only, either as once, few or many, or as a class for expanded clones.

d_gene	abundance	v_gene	j_gene	CDR3aa	CDR3nt
-	few	TRBV6-2/TRBV6-3	TRBJ2-4	CASSDPHPKNIQYF	TGTGCCAGCAGTGACCCACACCCCAAAAACATTCAGTACTTC
-	many	TRBV4-2	TRBJ2-5	CASSQDRLIQETQYF	TGTGCCAGCAGCCAAGACAGACTGATCCAAGAGACCCAGTACTTC
TRBD2	-	TRBV20-1	TRBJ2-1	CSARELTSGLYNEQFF	TGCAGTGCTAGAGAATTAACTAGCGGGCTTTACAATGAGCAGTTCTTC
TRBD2	-	TRBV9	TRBJ2-1	CASSVGTRDEQFF	TGTGCCAGCAGCGTAGGGACTAGGGACGAGCAGTTCTTC
TRBD2	many	TRBV20-1	TRBJ2-5	CSAYSSGVQETQYF	TGCAGTGCTTATTCGAGCGGGGTACAAGAGACCCAGTACTTC
TRBD2	few	TRBV5-6	TRBJ2-7	CASSLELAGVYEQYF	TGTGCCAGCAGCTTGGAACTAGCGGGGGTGTACGAGCAGTACTTC
-	-	TRBV4-1	TRBJ2-2	CASSQGGTGWRTGELFF	TGCGCCAGCAGCCAAGGGGGAACAGGGTGGCGCACCGGGGAGCTGTTTTTT
TRBD1	many	TRBV12-3/TRBV12-4	TRBJ1-2	CASSLLGDRAGGYTF	TGTGCCAGCAGTTTACTGGGGGACAGGGCCGGCGGCTACACCTTC
TRBD1	many	TRBV5-1	TRBJ2-2	CASSWDRVNTGELFF	TGCGCCAGCAGCTGGGACAGGGTGAACACCGGGGAGCTGTTTTTT
-	-	TRBV12-5	TRBJ2-5	CASGDTGYQETQYF	TGTGCTAGTGGCGATACGGGGTACCAAGAGACCCAGTACTTC
-	-	TRBV12-3/TRBV12-4	TRBJ1-2	CASSPQVRSYGYTF	TGTGCCAGCAGTCCCCAAGTTAGGTCCTATGGCTACACCTTC
-	many	TRBV6-5	TRBJ2-4	CASSHTGSRAKNIQYF	TGTGCCAGCAGTCACACAGGGTCAAGGGCCAAAAACATTCAGTACTTC
TRBD1	-	TRBV29-1	TRBJ1-2	CSVVGGGNYGYTF	TGCAGCGTTGTAGGGGGCGGTAACTATGGCTACACCTTC
-	few	TRBV4-1	TRBJ2-4	CASSQDGAGPNIQYF	TGCGCCAGCAGCCAAGATGGGGCAGGGCCCAACATTCAGTACTTC
TRBD2	-	TRBV6-1	TRBJ2-1	CASSRGVYSYNEQFF	TGTGCCAGCAGTCGGGGGGTTTACTCCTACAATGAGCAGTTCTTC
TRBD1	many	TRBV5-1	TRBJ1-6	CASSPTGGAESPLHF	TGCGCCAGCAGCCCGACAGGGGGCGCGGAATCACCCCTCCACTTT
-	-	TRBV3-1	TRBJ2-2	CASTDYRGGTGELFF	TGTGCCAGCACAGACTACCGCGGAGGAACCGGGGAGCTGTTTTTT
-	-	TRBV5-8	TRBJ2-3	CASTGGPGESADTQYF	TGTGCCAGCACTGGAGGCCCAGGGGAGAGCGCAGATACGCAGTATTTT
-	few	TRBV28	TRBJ2-6	CASSPRWGTGANVLTF	TGTGCCAGCAGTCCGCGGTGGGGTACTGGGGCCAACGTCCTGACTTTC
-	-	TRBV9	TRBJ1-2	CASRDANYGYTF	TGTGCCAGCAGGGATGCTAACTATGGCTACACCTTC
-	-	TRBV14	TRBJ2-2	CASSQSYGELFF	TGTGCCAGCAGCCAAAGTTACGGGGAGCTGTTTTTT
-	many	TRBV12-3/TRBV12-4	TRBJ2-7	CASSLPGRSYEQYF	TGTGCCAGCAGTTTACCGGGACGGTCCTACGAGCAGTACTTC
-	once	TRBV2	TRBJ1-1	CAWLRGDTEAFF	TGTGCCTGGCTGCGGGGTGACACTGAAGCTTTCTTT
-	many	TRBV5-5	TRBJ2-2	CASSLGGQGLRELFF	TGTGCCAGCAGCTTGGGCGGGCAGGGACTGAGGGAGCTGTTTTTT
-	-	TRBV4-1	TRBJ2-2	CASSQDGTRPNTGELFF	TGCGCCAGCAGCCAAGATGGGACCCGGCCGAACACCGGGGAGCTGTTTTTT
TRBD2	few	TRBV20-1	TRBJ2-5	CSARWRGDQETQYF	TGCAGTGCTAGGTGGCGGGGGGACCAAGAGACCCAGTACTTC
TRBD1	few	TRBV6-1	TRBJ1-6	CASSDGTGVSPLHF	TGTGCCAGCAGTGACGGGACAGGGGTCTCACCCCTCCACTTT
TRBD1	many	TRBV20-1	TRBJ1-5	CSAPGTGGNQPQHF	TGCAGTGCTCCCGGGACAGGGGGCAATCAGCCCCAGCATTTT
-	-	TRBV3-1	TRBJ2-4	CASRKRGSLYHSGNIQYF	TGTGCCAGCAGGAAGAGGGGCAGCCTCTACCACTCTGGAAACATTCAGTACTTC
TRBD1	-	TRBV7-8	TRBJ2-6	CASSLWSGGFGANVLTF	TGTGCCAGCAGCTTATGGTCAGGGGGATTTGGGGCCAACGTCCTGACTTTC
TRBD2	-	TRBV6-1	TRBJ2-7	CASSPGGGGGFSYEQYF	TGTGCCAGCAGCCCTGGGGGTGGCGGGGGGTTTTCCTACGAGCAGTACTTC
-	few	TRBV7-9	TRBJ2-3	CASSSEEAPDTQYF	TGTGCCAGCAGCAGCGAAGAAGCCCCAGATACGCAGTATTTT
-	few	TRBV20-1	TRBJ1-2	CSASLAGDLSYGYTF	TGCAGTGCTTCTCTTGCAGGGGACCTGAGCTATGGCTACACCTTC
TRBD1	-	TRBV4-2	TRBJ1-3	CASSQGQGNSGNTIYF	TGTGCCAGCAGCCAAGGACAGGGGAACTCTGGAAACACCATATATTTT
-	many	TRBV12-3/TRBV12-4	TRBJ1-1	CASSGRTVNTEAFF	TGTGCCAGCAGCGGTAGGACAGTAAACACTGAAGCTTTCTTT
TRBD1	-	TRBV20-1	TRBJ2-7	CSARDSQGKGGQYF	TGCAGTGCTAGAGATTCACAGGGGAAGGGTGGGCAGTACTTC
TRBD2	many	TRBV27	TRBJ2-1	CASSLSGLAGEYNEQFF	TGTGCCAGCAGTTTATCGGGACTAGCGGGGGAATACAATGAGCAGTTCTTC
-	-	TRBV5-1	TRBJ1-1	CASSLVGVRDTEAFF	TGCGCCAGCAGCTTGGTGGGGGTTCGCGACACTGAAGCTTTCTTT
-	many	TRBV11-3	TRBJ2-5	CASSQAWGTQETQYF	TGTGCCAGCAGCCAGGCTTGGGGTACCCAAGAGACCCAGTACTTC
TRBD1	few	TRBV4-1	TRBJ1-1	CASSQEDRQNTEAFF	TGCGCCAGCAGCCAGGAGGACAGGCAGAACACTGAAGCTTTCTTT
-	many	TRBV20-1	TRBJ2-3	CSAREETRSSVRVDTQYF	TGCAGTGCTAGAGAAGAGACTAGGAGCTCCGTAAGGGTAGATACGCAGTATTTT
-	-	TRBV20-1	TRBJ2-2	CSATKGRWTGELFF	TGCAGTGCTACCAAGGGAAGATGGACCGGGGAGCTGTTTTTT
TRBD2	-	TRBV6-1	TRBJ2-3	CASSEVFPEAAGGADTQYF	TGTGCCAGCAGTGAAGTCTTCCCGGAGGCGGCGGGGGGGGCAGATACGCAGTATTTT
TRBD1	-	TRBV20-1	TRBJ2-3	CSATTSTGWGTDTQYF	TGCAGTGCCACGACCTCGACAGGGTGGGGCACAGATACGCAGTATTTT
-	-	TRBV20-1	TRBJ2-5	CSASLGTSQETQYF	TGCAGTGCTTCGTTGGGGACTTCTCAAGAGACCCAGTACTTC
TRBD2	-	TRBV18	TRBJ2-2	CASSFGRRDYFTGELFF	TGTGCCAGCTCCTTCGGTCGCAGGGACTACTTCACCGGGGAGCTGTTTTTT
TRBD2	few	TRBV12-3/TRBV12-4	TRBJ2-1	CASGSGGPLYEQFF	TGTGCCAGCGGCTCGGGGGGGCCTCTCTATGAGCAGTTCTTC
-	-	TRBV27	TRBJ1-3	CASSLSSSHPGNTIYF	TGTGCCAGCAGTTTATCCAGCTCCCACCCTGGAAACACCATATATTTT
-	-	TRBV24-1	TRBJ1-5	CATSDSGARQPQHF	TGTGCCACCAGTGATTCGGGAGCGCGGCAGCCCCAGCATTTT
TRBD1	-	TRBV20-1	TRBJ1-2	CSAHWTGDPYGYTF	TGCAGTGCCCACTGGACAGGAGACCCCTATGGCTACACCTTC
-	few	TRBV29-1	TRBJ1-1	CSVVRSEAFF	TGCAGCGTTGTACGTAGCGAAGCTTTCTTT
-	many	TRBV15	TRBJ2-1	CATSRLARDEQFF	TGTGCCACCAGCAGACTAGCTCGCGATGAGCAGTTCTTC